The 16 T cell receptor beta chains presented below share a single source sample, sequenced in a study of shared clonotypes between healthy human individuals. Data came from immunoSEQ multiplex PCR; TCRdb stores just in-frame clones and leaves some out. Among 150,000 to 200,000 clones listed, 65% to 70% were seen once. The sample was memory CD4+ T cells sorted from blood. Subset in this sample: CD45RA-negative fraction. Every receptor here comes from a man under 40 in good health.

CDR3 loop: CASSSGTSGSPGTDTQYF. In nucleotides, the CDR3 is TGCGCCAGCAGCTCCGGGACTAGCGGGAGCCCTGGCACAGATACGCAGTATTTT. The gene calls are TRBV5-1 and TRBJ2-3, with 14 positions matching TRBD2. The germline V gene has CDR1 SGHRS and CDR2 YFSETQ. J gave up 1 base and V 3 bases, and 7 bases lay outside the gene matches. The CDR3 covers 18 residues.

V gene TRBV5-1 combines with J gene TRBJ2-3, with D uncertain. The CDR3 runs 15 residues. Trimming pared 4 bases from V and 4 bases from J, leaving 16 bases between. Per the germline V gene, CDR1 is SGHRS and CDR2 is YFSETQ. The CDR3 region is CASSDPETGADTQYF. The CDR3 DNA follows: TGCGCCAGCAGCGACCCGGAGACGGGTGCAGATACGCAGTATTTT.

This clone was seen a few times. The chain's CDR3 is CASSLQGGSSYEQYF. CDR3 in DNA: TGCGCCAGCAGCTTGCAGGGGGGAAGCTCCTACGAGCAGTACTTC. The chain couples TRBV5-1 to TRBJ2-7, with a weak D call TRBD1 (7 bases). Per the germline V gene, CDR1 is SGHRS and CDR2 is YFSETQ. The CDR3 has 15 amino acids. Trimming removed 1 base from V and 0 bases from J, with 11 bases in between. The full variable domain, in which reference TRBV5-1 and TRBJ2-7 provide the parts outside the CDR3, is KAGVTQTPRYLIKTRGQQVTLSCSPISGHRSVSWYQQTPGQGLQFLFEYFSETQRNKGNFPGRFSGRQFSNSRSEMNVSTLELGDSALYLCASSLQGGSSYEQYFGPGTRLTVT.

The rearrangement uses TRBV28 and TRBJ1-4, with D uncertain. This CDR3 has 12 amino acids. Per the germline V gene, CDR1 is MDHEN and CDR2 is SYDVKM. Trimming removed 6 bases at V and 4 bases at J, with 6 bases between. The CDR3 region is CASSSLNEKLFF. The CDR3 DNA reads as TGTGCCAGCAGCTCCCTTAATGAAAAACTGTTTTTT.

The sample holds a few counts of this clone. The chain recombines TRBV7-2 with TRBJ2-3; D gene ambiguous. Trimming took 4 bases from V and 6 from J, leaving 11 bases between them. CDR3 length: 13 amino acids. Germline CDR1 SGHTA, CDR2 FQGNSA. The CDR3 sequence: CASSSITRDTQYF. Here the CDR3 DNA reads TGTGCCAGCAGCTCCATAACGCGGGATACGCAGTATTTT.

CDR3 amino acids: CSGGPGPGELFF. The CDR3 coding sequence is TGCAGCGGGGGCCCCGGTCCCGGGGAGCTGTTTTTT. The chain is built from TRBV29-1 and TRBJ2-2; tentatively, D is TRBD1 (5 bases). V shed 7 bases and J shed 6 bases, with 12 bases lying between them. The CDR3 is 12 residues long. Germline V lookup: CDR1 SQVTM, CDR2 ANQGSEA.

In its sample, this clone was seen a few times. This sequence joins TRBV4-1 and TRBJ2-3; tentatively, D is TRBD2 (6 bases). In germline, CDR1 is MGHRA, CDR2 YSYEKL. The CDR3 loop spans 17 amino acids. Trimming cost V 1 base and J 0 bases, with 14 bases left between them. The CDR3 DNA reads TGCGCCAGCAGCCAAGTGTTCGGCGGGGCTAGCACAGATACGCAGTATTTT. Translation gives CASSQVFGGASTDTQYF.

The chain is built from TRBV2 and TRBJ2-4; D remains unclear. The V gene lost 7 bases and the J gene lost 8 bases, with 18 bases spanning the gap. The CDR3 extends over 14 amino acids. CDR1 and CDR2 (germline): SNHLY, FYNNEI. This CDR3 reads CASKADGPSDIQYF. As DNA, the CDR3 is TGTGCCAGCAAAGCTGACGGGCCTTCGGACATTCAGTACTTC. Combining the CDR3 with reference TRBV2 and TRBJ2-4 gives the whole variable domain EPEVTQTPSHQVTQMGQEVILRCVPISNHLYFYWYRQILGQKVEFLVSFYNNEISEKSEIFDDQFSVERPDGSNFTLKIRSTKLEDSAMYFCASKADGPSDIQYFGAGTRLSVL.

This sequence joins TRBV19 and TRBJ2-2; TRBD1 aligns across 8 bases. V lost 6 bases to trimming and J lost 1 base; unmatched junction nucleotides: 4. Germline CDR1 and CDR2: LNHDA and SQIVND (reference sequence). There are 15 residues in the CDR3. CDR3 amino acids: CASSLDRGNTGELFF. The CDR3 coding sequence is TGTGCCAGTAGCCTCGACAGGGGGAACACCGGGGAGCTGTTTTTT.

The chain recombines TRBV5-4 with TRBJ2-5; possibly TRBD2 for D (5 bases). Looked up from germline, CDR1 is SGHNT and CDR2 is YYREEE (reference sequence). Trimming took 2 bases from V and 1 from J, leaving 9 bases between them. CDR3 length: 14 residues. The CDR3 coding sequence is TGTGCCAGCAGCTTCAGAGCGGTCCAAGAGACCCAGTACTTC. The encoded protein is CASSFRAVQETQYF.

This clone came up a few times. The rearrangement links TRBV19 to TRBJ1-1; TRBD1 is a possible D gene (5 bases). V lost 5 bases, J lost 1 base, and 11 bases lay in between. This CDR3 has 14 amino acids. Germline V gene lookup returns CDR1 LNHDA and CDR2 SQIVND (reference sequence). CDR3 protein: CASSQGASNTEAFF. The CDR3 DNA follows: TGTGCCAGTAGTCAGGGAGCCTCGAACACTGAAGCTTTCTTT.

V and J are TRBV12-5 and TRBJ2-1; 10 nucleotides align to TRBD1. Germline CDR1 is LGHNT and CDR2 is FRNRAP. Unmatched junction bases numbered 19, after V lost 3 bases and J lost 5 bases. The CDR3 has 20 amino acids. CDR3 region: CASGFIGDRGRTLSNNEQFF. CDR3 in DNA: TGTGCTAGTGGTTTCATTGGGGACAGGGGCCGTACCTTGAGTAACAATGAGCAGTTCTTC.

J is TRBJ2-7 and V is TRBV6-1; TRBD2 matches at 8 bases. After removal of 4 bases from V and 4 bases from J, the junction contained 18 bases not matched to a gene. Germline assignment: CDR1 MNHNS and CDR2 SASEGT. The CDR3 totals 18 residues. CDR3 sequence reads: CASSGRRGRISGTYEQYF. The CDR3 nucleotides are TGTGCCAGCAGTGGCCGTCGCGGGAGGATTTCAGGGACGTACGAGCAGTACTTC.

There are a few counts of this clone. Other DNA sequences of this sample code for an identical CDR3. The genes are TRBV5-1 and TRBJ1-1; D gene ambiguous. This CDR3 spans 13 amino acids. V lost 0 bases and J lost 2, with 5 bases in between. Looked up from germline, CDR1 is SGHRS and CDR2 is YFSETQ. CDR3 nucleotide sequence: TGCGCCAGCAGCTTGGGCACTAACACTGAAGCTTTCTTT. It is translated as CASSLGTNTEAFF. The whole variable domain, filled in from reference TRBV5-1 and TRBJ1-1, reads KAGVTQTPRYLIKTRGQQVTLSCSPISGHRSVSWYQQTPGQGLQFLFEYFSETQRNKGNFPGRFSGRQFSNSRSEMNVSTLELGDSALYLCASSLGTNTEAFFGQGTRLTVV.

Points on this clone: The sample has other DNA sequences that encode this CDR3 too. The chain links TRBV5-1 to TRBJ2-7, with TRBD1 as a possible D gene (5 bases). The germline gives CDR1 SGHRS, CDR2 YFSETQ. The V end was cut by 4 bases, the J end by 4 bases, with 9 bases between. The CDR3 covers 12 residues. CDR3 in amino acids: CASSRDSYEQYF. The CDR3 DNA reads TGCGCCAGCAGCCGCGACAGTTACGAGCAGTACTTC.

The chain is built from TRBV5-1 and TRBJ2-2; weak D call: TRBD2 (6 bases). V was pared by 6 bases and J by 2 bases, with 17 bases between. This CDR3 spans 16 amino acids. Germline V gene data show CDR1 as SGHRS and CDR2 as YFSETQ. CDR3 in DNA: TGCGCCAGCAACTCCATGGTTAGCGGTAACACCGGGGAGCTGTTTTTT. It translates to CASNSMVSGNTGELFF. The variable domain in full, completed from reference TRBV5-1 and TRBJ2-2, reads KAGVTQTPRYLIKTRGQQVTLSCSPISGHRSVSWYQQTPGQGLQFLFEYFSETQRNKGNFPGRFSGRQFSNSRSEMNVSTLELGDSALYLCASNSMVSGNTGELFFGEGSRLTVL.